The source of this T cell receptor beta chain is a study of OX40 agonist ivuxolimab in advanced cancers. Overall study: People in dose escalation had one of these cancers: hepatocellular carcinoma, melanoma, renal cell or head and neck cancer. Three dose-escalation patients had partial responses: one with hepatocellular carcinoma and two with cutaneous melanoma. Study conclusions and caveats: Doses of 0.1 to 3.0 mg/kg were accompanied by clonal expansion of CD4+ and CD8+ blood T cells by week 6.

Sequencing used immunoSEQ multiplex PCR; TCRdb keeps in-frame clones, though not all of them. The data contain tens of thousands of clones, about 86% of them singletons. Germline-derived CDR1 and CDR2 are SGHRS and YFSETQ. V lost 5 bases to trimming and J lost 7 bases, with 18 bases between them. The CDR3 is made up of 14 amino acids. Points on this clone: Its antigen is not identified.

Sequenced material: CD4+ or CD8+ T cells sorted from blood, taken in a trial of the OX40 agonist ivuxolimab. This receptor was identified in an adult with an advanced solid tumor such as melanoma, head and neck, liver or kidney cancer. V usage is TRBV5-1 and J usage is TRBJ1-2; D is ambiguous. The DNA for the CDR3 is TGCGCCAGCAGTGATGTGGACCCCCGGAGTGGCTACACCTTC. Its translation: CASSDVDPRSGYTF. Full variable domain (rest looked up from reference TRBV5-1 and TRBJ1-2): KAGVTQTPRYLIKTRGQQVTLSCSPISGHRSVSWYQQTPGQGLQFLFEYFSETQRNKGNFPGRFSGRQFSNSRSEMNVSTLELGDSALYLCASSDVDPRSGYTFGSGTRLTVV.